The clone carrying this TCR beta chain was counted many times. What it binds is not known. The cDNA was generated by 5'RACE with 10-nucleotide random UMIs. One entry per CDR3 protein results from TCRdb running MiXCR on the 5' RACE reads. Among more than 30,000 distinct CDR3 sequences, roughly 13% were seen once, and the ten largest hold 5% to 6.5%. The data derive from a study of neurological immune-mediated disorders. This CDR3 comprises 16 residues. The germline CDR1 and CDR2 sequences are SGHAT and FQDESV (reference sequence). The trim removed 3 bases at V and 2 bases at J, leaving 6 bases unmatched. Stated time point: technical triplicate 2. Study-level points and caveats: The most TCR clonal expansion was seen in HTLV-1-associated myelopathy, whereas the least was seen in multiple sclerosis, below the level in healthy controls.

V usage is TRBV11-1 and J usage is TRBJ2-5; 10 nucleotides match TRBD2. Sequenced: CD4+ T cells from blood. The receptor's source is a female donor with HTLV-1-associated myelopathy (HAM/TSP). Here the CDR3 reads CASSFGRTSGQETQYF. The DNA for the CDR3 is TGTGCCAGCAGCTTCGGTAGGACTAGCGGACAAGAGACCCAGTACTTC. The full variable domain, its missing parts supplied by reference TRBV11-1 and TRBJ2-5, is EAEVAQSPRYKITEKSQAVAFWCDPISGHATLYWYRQILGQGPELLVQFQDESVVDDSQLPKDRFSAERLKGVDSTLKIQPAELGDSAMYLCASSFGRTSGQETQYFGPGTRLLVL.